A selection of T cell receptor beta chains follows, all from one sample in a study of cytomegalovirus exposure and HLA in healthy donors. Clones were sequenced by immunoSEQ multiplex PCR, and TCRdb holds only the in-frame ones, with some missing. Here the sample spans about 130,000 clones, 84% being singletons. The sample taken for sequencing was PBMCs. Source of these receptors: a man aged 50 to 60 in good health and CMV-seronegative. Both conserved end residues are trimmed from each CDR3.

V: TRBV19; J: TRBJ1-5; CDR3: ASSIMEGSNQPQH
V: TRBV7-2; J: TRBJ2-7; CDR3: ASSPRTGGSYEQY
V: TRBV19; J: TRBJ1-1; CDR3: ASSTNLGQGNTEAF
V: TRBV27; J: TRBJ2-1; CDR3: ASSLGTSGGAVDEQF
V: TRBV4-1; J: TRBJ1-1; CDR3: ASSPRAMNTEAF
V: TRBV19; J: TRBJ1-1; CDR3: ASTGTLGNTEAF
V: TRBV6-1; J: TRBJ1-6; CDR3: ASSARTGENSPLH
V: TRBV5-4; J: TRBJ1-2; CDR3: ASTGTSGYGYT
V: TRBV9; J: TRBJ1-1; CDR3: ASGTVADTEAF
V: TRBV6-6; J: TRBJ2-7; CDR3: ASSYSEDRGSYEQY
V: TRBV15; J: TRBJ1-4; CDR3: ATAGASNEKLF